One sample yielded the 32 T cell receptor beta chains listed below, sequenced in a study of cytotoxic CD8 clonotypes in ibrutinib-treated CLL. Produced via immunoSEQ multiplex PCR; TCRdb's table is partial and in-frame only. There are about 57,000 clones in the sample; 55% to 70% occur only once, and around 21% lies in the top ten. Source: PBMCs, taken after 24 months of ibrutinib treatment. The receptors come from a human donor with chronic lymphocytic leukemia.

The chain employs TRBV27 and TRBJ1-5, with 7 bases matching TRBD1. This CDR3 contains 13 residues. J lost 6 bases, V lost 6 bases, and 5 bases had no gene match. Germline V gives CDR1 MNHEY, CDR2 SMNVEV (reference sequence). The DNA of the CDR3 is TGTGCCAGCAGCGTCAGGGGGGTTCAGCCCCAGCATTTT. This gives the protein CASSVRGVQPQHF.

This chain joins TRBV5-1 and TRBJ2-2; D tentatively reads TRBD1 or TRBD2 (7 bases each). V was trimmed by 1 base and J by 5 bases, leaving 12 bases between them. Germline lookup yields CDR1 SGHRS and CDR2 YFSETQ. The CDR3 has 15 residues. The CDR3 nucleotides are TGCGCCAGCAGCTTGCAGGGGGGGCCGACCGGGGAGCTGTTTTTT. The encoded protein is CASSLQGGPTGELFF.

The chain carries TRBV6-5 and TRBJ1-2; TRBD1 is a possible D gene (6 bases). The ends were cut back, 3 bases at V and 10 bases at J, with 15 bases in the middle. The CDR3 length is 13 residues. Germline loops: CDR1 MNHEY, CDR2 SVGAGI. The CDR3 DNA reads TGTGCCAGCAGTTATGGACAGAGACAAGACTACACCTTC. The encoded protein is CASSYGQRQDYTF.

The rearrangement links TRBV2 to TRBJ2-1, with TRBD2 matching over 9 bases. Germline trimming cut 3 bases from V and 7 bases from J; bases unmatched to any gene: 13. The CDR3 is 17 residues long. In germline, CDR1 is SNHLY, CDR2 FYNNEI. This CDR3 reads CASSDALFGGGGNEQFF. In DNA form, the CDR3 reads TGTGCCAGCAGTGATGCCCTATTTGGCGGGGGGGGAAATGAGCAGTTCTTC.

In this sample, this clone turned up a few times. The chain carries TRBV6-5 and TRBJ2-2; TRBD1 is a possible D gene (5 bases). V lost 6 bases and J 0 bases, leaving 11 bases between the germline ends. CDR1 and CDR2 (germline): MNHEY, SVGAGI. The CDR3 length is 15 residues. The CDR3 region is CASRLTVANTGELFF. CDR3 DNA sequence: TGTGCCAGCAGGCTGACAGTTGCGAACACCGGGGAGCTGTTTTTT.

A few counts support this clone. This chain uses TRBV29-1 with TRBJ2-5; 7 bases align to TRBD2. This CDR3 spans 11 amino acids. Trimming removed 8 bases from V and 5 bases from J; junction bases left unmatched: 5. Germline assignment: CDR1 SQVTM and CDR2 ANQGSEA. CDR3 bases: TGCAGCTGGGGGGGTGGGGAGACCCAGTACTTC. It specifies CSWGGGETQYF. Drawing the rest from reference TRBV29-1 and TRBJ2-5, the complete variable domain is SAVISQKPSRDICQRGTSLTIQCQVDSQVTMMFWYRQQPGQSLTLIATANQGSEATYESGFVIDKFPISRPNLTFSTLTVSNMSPEDSSIYLCSWGGGETQYFGPGTRLLVL.

The chain employs TRBV7-9 and TRBJ2-1; D gene ambiguous. V lost 3 bases and J lost 8, with 5 bases in between. CDR1 is SEHNR and CDR2 is FQNEAQ in the germline V gene (reference sequence). This CDR3 is 11 amino acids long. CDR3: CASSFSYEQFF. Written as DNA, the CDR3 is TGTGCCAGCAGCTTCAGCTATGAGCAGTTCTTC.

The chain carries TRBV2 and TRBJ1-1; D is unresolved. The CDR3 sequence is 12 residues long. Germline V gives CDR1 SNHLY, CDR2 FYNNEI. V gave up 2 bases and J gave up 7 bases, with 8 bases separating them. Here the CDR3 reads CASSEWPNEAFF. The DNA for the CDR3 is TGTGCCAGCAGTGAATGGCCAAATGAAGCTTTCTTT.

The V and J genes are TRBV5-1 and TRBJ2-1; perhaps TRBD1 as D (6 bases). Trimming pared 3 bases from V and 2 bases from J, leaving 12 bases between. Germline V gene lookup returns CDR1 SGHRS and CDR2 YFSETQ. The CDR3 length is 15 residues. The CDR3 nucleotides are TGCGCCAGCAGCTCCAAGACAGGCACCTACAATGAGCAGTTCTTC. Its protein is CASSSKTGTYNEQFF.

V and J are TRBV20-1 and TRBJ2-1; D is unclear. CDR1 DFQATT and CDR2 SNEGSKA come from the germline V gene (reference sequence). Trimming took off 3 bases at V and 3 bases at J, with 3 bases between the two ends. This CDR3 region has 11 residues. CDR3 sequence (DNA): TGCAGTGCTAGGCTCTACAATGAGCAGTTCTTC. Protein: CSARLYNEQFF.

The chain couples TRBV19 to TRBJ1-2; D uncertain. The V gene lost 0 bases and the J gene lost 6 bases, with 20 bases spanning the gap. CDR1 and CDR2 from the germline V gene are LNHDA and SQIVND (reference sequence). CDR3 size: 17 residues. The CDR3 here is CASSIDLPTREVNGYTF. The CDR3 DNA sequence: TGTGCCAGTAGTATAGATCTTCCAACCCGGGAGGTAAATGGCTACACCTTC.

This clone has more than one count but fewer than ten. This chain joins TRBV14 and TRBJ2-7; D not certain. This CDR3 is 14 amino acids long. The V gene's germline CDR1 is SGHDN and CDR2 FVKESK. Trimming pared 0 bases from V and 0 bases from J, leaving 6 bases between. The CDR3: CASSQDFGSYEQYF. For the CDR3, the DNA is TGTGCCAGCAGCCAAGACTTCGGCTCCTACGAGCAGTACTTC.

The chain joins TRBV9 to TRBJ2-1; a weak D match, TRBD2 (5 bases). V was pared by 3 bases and J by 5 bases, with 15 bases between. CDR1 is SGDLS and CDR2 is YYNGEE in the germline V gene. This CDR3 has 15 residues. The CDR3 nucleotides are TGTGCCAGCAGCGCAGGAAGACTAAGAGACAATGAGCAGTTCTTC. Translating it yields CASSAGRLRDNEQFF.

The V and J genes are TRBV10-2 and TRBJ1-2; D possibly corresponds to TRBD1 (5 bases). Trimming took 2 bases from V and 7 from J, leaving 8 bases between them. This CDR3 region has 12 residues. Germline loops: CDR1 WSHSY, CDR2 SAAADI. CDR3 in amino acids: CASSEGAGGYTF. The CDR3 nucleotides are TGCGCCAGCAGTGAGGGGGCCGGTGGCTACACCTTC.

In this sample, this clone turned up a few times. The chain joins TRBV5-4 to TRBJ2-5, with TRBD2 as a possible D gene (6 bases). V gave up 5 bases and J gave up 2 bases, with 10 bases separating them. Per germline, CDR1 SGHNT and CDR2 YYREEE (reference sequence). The CDR3 spans 13 residues. The CDR3 region has the DNA TGTGCCAGCAGTACTGGGGGGCAAGAGACCCAGTACTTC. Translating gives CASSTGGQETQYF.

This chain connects TRBV6-5 to TRBJ1-1; D perhaps matches TRBD1 (6 bases). CDR1 MNHEY and CDR2 SVGAGI come from the germline V gene. CDR3 length: 12 residues. Trimming pared 8 bases from V and 11 bases from J, leaving 18 bases between. DNA of the CDR3: TGTGCCAGCGGACAGCCGGGCCTTGGTGCTTTCTTT. This translates into CASGQPGLGAFF.

CDR3 amino acids: CSVNGQEGGYTF. The CDR3 DNA reads as TGCAGCGTTAATGGACAGGAAGGAGGCTACACCTTC. This rearrangement joins TRBV29-1 to TRBJ1-2; 7 bases map to TRBD1. With V trimmed by 5 bases and J by 8 bases, 8 bases remained unmatched. Germline CDR1 is SQVTM and CDR2 is ANQGSEA. The CDR3 runs to 12 residues.

This chain connects TRBV10-3 to TRBJ2-2; D uncertain. Germline CDR1 is ENHRY and CDR2 is SYGVKD. Between the trimmed V and J ends, which lost 4 bases and 0 bases, there was a span of 12 bases. The CDR3 loop spans 16 amino acids. CDR3 in DNA: TGTGCCATCAGTGCCGGACGTACCGCGAACACCGGGGAGCTGTTTTTT. Translated, it gives CAISAGRTANTGELFF.

The rearrangement joins TRBV27 to TRBJ2-2; no firm D call. Deletions cut 8 bases from V and 7 bases from J, with 8 bases between. Germline V gene sequence: CDR1 MNHEY, CDR2 SMNVEV (reference sequence). The CDR3 length is 11 residues. The CDR3 here is CASGSYGELFF. The CDR3 nucleotides are TGTGCCAGCGGAAGCTACGGGGAGCTGTTTTTT.

This chain connects TRBV11-1 to TRBJ2-1, with D perhaps TRBD2 (6 bases). The germline V and J ends were trimmed by 5 bases and 3 bases, with 20 bases remaining between them. The germline CDR1 and CDR2 sequences are SGHAT and FQDESV (reference sequence). The CDR3 length is 17 residues. Here the CDR3 reads CASSTARRRGRYNEQFF. DNA for the CDR3: TGTGCCAGCAGCACCGCTAGGAGGAGGGGACGCTACAATGAGCAGTTCTTC.

The chain carries TRBV28 and TRBJ2-1; 9 nucleotides line up with TRBD2. This CDR3 has 19 residues. Germline CDR1 and CDR2: MDHEN and SYDVKM. Trimming removed 8 bases from V and 12 bases from J; junction bases left unmatched: 29. DNA of the CDR3: TGTGCCAGCGGCGCGGCTTGGCGGGGACTAGCCCCAGGTCGCAGCGCGCAGTTCTTC. This translates into CASGAAWRGLAPGRSAQFF.

The rearrangement links TRBV6-5 to TRBJ2-2; D is unresolved. CDR3 length: 14 residues. Germline lookup yields CDR1 MNHEY and CDR2 SVGAGI. The V end lost 6 bases, the J end lost 4 bases, and 12 bases lay between the germline ends. In DNA form, the CDR3 reads TGTGCCAGCAGCCAAGAAGAGCCCACCGGGGAGCTGTTTTTT. This gives the protein CASSQEEPTGELFF.

This clone was seen a handful of times. The V and J genes are TRBV10-3 and TRBJ2-7, with a tentative D call TRBD2 (6 bases). Germline V gene lookup returns CDR1 ENHRY and CDR2 SYGVKD. There are 12 residues in the CDR3. The V end lost 4 bases, the J end lost 3 bases, and 7 bases lay between the germline ends. The CDR3: CAISAGDYEQYV. The CDR3 DNA sequence: TGTGCCATCAGTGCGGGGGACTACGAGCAGTACGTC.

The V gene is TRBV6-1, the J gene TRBJ2-7; 9 positions agree with TRBD2. The CDR3 sequence is 14 residues long. Trimming removed 4 bases from V and 4 bases from J; junction bases left unmatched: 5. Looked up from germline, CDR1 is MNHNS and CDR2 is SASEGT. The CDR3 bases are TGTGCCAGCAGTGTTGCGGGAGGGCGTTACGAGCAGTACTTC. Protein: CASSVAGGRYEQYF.

This chain uses TRBV6-5 with TRBJ2-2; D might be TRBD2 (6 bases). Trimming removed 0 bases at V and 4 bases at J, with 12 bases between. Germline V gene lookup returns CDR1 MNHEY and CDR2 SVGAGI. The CDR3 has 16 amino acids. DNA for the CDR3: TGTGCCAGCAGTTACTCGGGCGGGATGGGCACCGGGGAGCTGTTTTTT. This encodes CASSYSGGMGTGELFF.

This clone showed up just once. The chain uses TRBV11-3 and TRBJ2-1; TRBD2 matches 9 bases. Germline CDR1 and CDR2: SGHNT and YENEEA. Unmatched junction bases numbered 7, after V lost 4 bases and J lost 15 bases. CDR3 length equals 12 residues. CDR3 loop: CASSSRGGVPFF. The DNA of the CDR3 is TGTGCCAGCAGCTCGCGGGGGGGCGTACCGTTCTTC.

This chain links TRBV27 with TRBJ2-1; TRBD2 matches at 14 bases. The CDR3 loop spans 17 amino acids. The V gene's germline CDR1 is MNHEY and CDR2 SMNVEV (reference sequence). Trimming cost V 5 bases and J 2 bases; bases outside gene matches: 5. The chain's CDR3 is CASSPGLAGVTYNEQFF. The DNA of the CDR3 is TGTGCCAGCAGTCCGGGACTAGCGGGAGTCACCTACAATGAGCAGTTCTTC.

This chain uses TRBV5-1 with TRBJ1-1; possible D gene TRBD1, 6 bases. Trimming pared 0 bases from V and 1 base from J, leaving 10 bases between. The CDR3 loop spans 15 amino acids. Per germline, CDR1 SGHRS and CDR2 YFSETQ. CDR3 amino acids: CASSLGDRRNTEAFF. The CDR3 DNA is TGCGCCAGCAGCTTGGGTGACAGGAGGAACACTGAAGCTTTCTTT.

There are a few counts of this clone. The chain employs TRBV9 and TRBJ1-2, with a possible D match to TRBD1 (6 bases). This CDR3 comprises 14 residues. Germline V gene lookup returns CDR1 SGDLS and CDR2 YYNGEE. V dropped 0 bases and J dropped 5 bases, with 11 bases sitting between them. CDR3 in DNA: TGTGCCAGCAGCGTAGAGCAGGGGCAATATGGCTACACCTTC. It encodes CASSVEQGQYGYTF.

V usage is TRBV25-1 and J usage is TRBJ1-4; 10 bases align to TRBD1. With V trimmed by 0 bases and J by 5 bases, 6 bases remained unmatched. CDR1 and CDR2 (germline): MGHDK, SYGVNS. The CDR3 runs 17 residues. The CDR3 sequence: CASSEYRSGQGNEKLFF. The DNA of the CDR3 is TGTGCCAGCAGTGAATATAGGTCGGGACAGGGGAATGAAAAACTGTTTTTT.

The rearrangement links TRBV6-5 to TRBJ1-4; unclear D gene. Germline lookup yields CDR1 MNHEY and CDR2 SVGAGI. The CDR3 consists of 15 residues. V was clipped by 3 bases and J by 0 bases, with 8 bases between them. The CDR3 sequence: CASSYRDSTNEKLFF. DNA for the CDR3: TGTGCCAGCAGTTATCGGGATTCAACTAATGAAAAACTGTTTTTT.

The chain joins TRBV6-6 to TRBJ2-2, with TRBD1 matching 9 bases. Germline V gene data show CDR1 as MNHNY and CDR2 as SVGAGI (reference sequence). This CDR3 is 16 amino acids long. V lost 5 bases and J lost 1; bases outside the gene matches: 5. The CDR3 nucleotides are TGTGCCAGCAGTAGACCGGGACAGGGGAACACCGGGGAGCTGTTTTTT. Its translation is CASSRPGQGNTGELFF.